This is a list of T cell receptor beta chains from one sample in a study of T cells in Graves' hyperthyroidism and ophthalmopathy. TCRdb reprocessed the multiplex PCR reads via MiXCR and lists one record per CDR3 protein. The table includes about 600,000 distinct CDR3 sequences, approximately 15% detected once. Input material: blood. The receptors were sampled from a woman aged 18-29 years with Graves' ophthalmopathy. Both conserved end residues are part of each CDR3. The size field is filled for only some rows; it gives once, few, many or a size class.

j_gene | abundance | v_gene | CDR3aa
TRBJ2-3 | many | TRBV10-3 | CAISEGTSGTDTQYF
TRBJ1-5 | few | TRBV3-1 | CASSQAGQVAGNQPQHF
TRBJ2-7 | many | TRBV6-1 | CAGSGTEEYVQYF
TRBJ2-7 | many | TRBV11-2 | CASSLVGAGYEQYF
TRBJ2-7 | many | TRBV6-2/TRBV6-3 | CASSSWRAQLNYEQYF
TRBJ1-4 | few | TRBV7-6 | CASSSGTAPAGANEKLFF
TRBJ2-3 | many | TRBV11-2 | CASSLGGIGTDTQYF
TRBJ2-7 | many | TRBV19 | CASSKGQSYYEQYF
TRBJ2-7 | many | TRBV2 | CASRAGLAGTSKYF
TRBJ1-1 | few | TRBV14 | CASSQENAWPPENTEAFF
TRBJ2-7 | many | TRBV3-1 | CASSPGGGTRSYEQYF
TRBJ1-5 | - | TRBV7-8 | CASSLDRQGVSNQPQHF
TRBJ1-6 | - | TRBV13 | CASSSGLTISPLHF
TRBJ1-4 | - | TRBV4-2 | CASSQPGTDIEKLFF
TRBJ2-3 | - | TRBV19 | CASSPSGNTDTQYF
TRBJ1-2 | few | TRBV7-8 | CASSNRDREVIYGYTF
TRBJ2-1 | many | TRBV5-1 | CASSLGQGRYNEQFF
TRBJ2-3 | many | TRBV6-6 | CASSYSTRDRTDTQYF
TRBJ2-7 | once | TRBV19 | CASSILAGAYEQYF
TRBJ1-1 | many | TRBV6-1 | CASSYGSGNTEAFF
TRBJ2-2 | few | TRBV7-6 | CASSLPPSASGTGELFF
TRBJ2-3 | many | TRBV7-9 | CASSPNTPGTGRTDTQYF
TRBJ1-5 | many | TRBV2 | CAIHLPGQGNQPQHF
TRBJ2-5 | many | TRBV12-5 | CASGGSGTDYQETQYF
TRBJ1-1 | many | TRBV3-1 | CASSRRQEAEAFF
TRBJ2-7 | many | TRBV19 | CASSMTGQGHEQYF
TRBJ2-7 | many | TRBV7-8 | CASSYETSVSYEQYF
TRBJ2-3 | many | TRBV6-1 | CASSYGDTQYF
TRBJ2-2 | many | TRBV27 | CASSFRLAAGELFF
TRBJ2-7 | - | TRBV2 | CASSPPNRLAGGPPYEQYF
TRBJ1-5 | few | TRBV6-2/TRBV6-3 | CASSYYGPSGGAQHF
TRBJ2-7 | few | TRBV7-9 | CASSPLHLDSPPYEQYF
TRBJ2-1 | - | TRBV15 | CATSREPLAGGPNEQFF
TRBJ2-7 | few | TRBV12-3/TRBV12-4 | CASTYKGETGTSYEQYF
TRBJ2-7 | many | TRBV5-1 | CASSPTPTSYLAPRYEQYF
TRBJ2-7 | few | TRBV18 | CASSPRAGGEDEQYF
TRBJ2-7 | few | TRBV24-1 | CATSDHYSYEQYF
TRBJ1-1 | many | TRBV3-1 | CASSQAQGGIMNTEAFF
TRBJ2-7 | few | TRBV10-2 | CASGLAGGLTYEQYF
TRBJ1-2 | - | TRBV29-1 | CSGSTGVYGYTF
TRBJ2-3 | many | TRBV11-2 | CASSAGQYTDTQYF